The 25 T cell receptor beta chains given below trace back to one sample, sequenced in a study of cytomegalovirus exposure and HLA in healthy donors. PCR amplification relied on 60 Vbeta primers (plus 13 Jbeta primers). Sequencing used immunoSEQ multiplex PCR; TCRdb keeps in-frame clones, though not all of them. The sample lists about 160,000 clones, over 70% seen once, with under 9% in the top ten. Sequencing was performed on PBMCs. The receptors shown here come from a woman aged 35 to 49 in good health and CMV-seropositive.

CDR3 in DNA: TGTGCCAGCAGTTACGCAGAAGAGGGAAACACTGAAGCTTTCTTT. Translating gives CASSYAEEGNTEAFF. The chain carries TRBV6-5 and TRBJ1-1; D is unclear. The CDR3 extends over 15 amino acids. CDR1 is MNHEY and CDR2 is SVGAGI in the germline V gene. V gave up 2 bases and J gave up 2 bases, with 12 bases separating them.

This rearrangement joins TRBV2 to TRBJ2-5; 8 nucleotides line up with TRBD2. The ends lost 8 bases at V and 4 bases at J; junction bases unmatched: 12. Germline V gene sequence: CDR1 SNHLY, CDR2 FYNNEI. This CDR3 has 15 residues. The CDR3 region is CASSVGTRIGETQYF. Written as DNA, the CDR3 is TGTGCCAGCTCAGTCGGGACTAGGATAGGAGAGACCCAGTACTTC.

The chain carries TRBV5-1 and TRBJ1-1; D perhaps matches TRBD1 (6 bases). V shed 2 bases and J shed 8 bases, with 28 bases lying between them. The CDR3 is 18 residues long. Germline-derived CDR1 and CDR2 are SGHRS and YFSETQ. The CDR3 region has the DNA TGCGCCAGCAGCTTAGGGAACAGGGTTGTGGGACAAGGAATGGAAGCTTTCTTT. This sequence encodes CASSLGNRVVGQGMEAFF.

This chain links TRBV27 with TRBJ1-5; the match to TRBD1 covers 9 bases. Germline CDR1 is MNHEY and CDR2 is SMNVEV (reference sequence). CDR3 length: 14 residues. With 5 bases clipped from V and 7 bases from J, the junction kept 6 bases outside the gene matches. CDR3 sequence (DNA): TGTGCCAGCAGTCTGGACAGGGGAGGCCAGCCCCAGCATTTT. It codes for CASSLDRGGQPQHF.

The CDR3 region is CASSGGLAGLSSTDTQYF. Here the CDR3 DNA reads TGCGCCAGCAGCGGGGGACTAGCGGGGCTCTCTAGCACAGATACGCAGTATTTT. J is TRBJ2-3 and V is TRBV5-1; 13 positions agree with TRBD2. Per germline, CDR1 SGHRS and CDR2 YFSETQ. The V segment lost 4 bases and the J segment 0 bases; nucleotides outside the gene matches: 8. CDR3 length equals 18 residues.

This clone appeared once. The V and J genes are TRBV11-3 and TRBJ1-4; 8 bases agree with TRBD1. Trimming cost V 0 bases and J 3 bases; bases outside gene matches: 3. Per germline, CDR1 SGHNT and CDR2 YENEEA. The CDR3 loop spans 16 amino acids. The DNA for the CDR3 is TGTGCCAGCAGCTTAGAGGGGGACAGGCCTAATGAAAAACTGTTTTTT. This encodes CASSLEGDRPNEKLFF.

This clone was counted between two and nine times. V is TRBV5-1 and J is TRBJ1-1; perhaps TRBD1 as D (5 bases). The CDR3 sequence is 17 residues long. The germline CDR1 and CDR2 sequences are SGHRS and YFSETQ. V lost 1 base and J 4 bases, leaving 20 bases between the germline ends. The chain's CDR3 is CASSLNIRQGTGTEAFF. The CDR3 bases are TGCGCCAGCAGCTTGAATATTCGGCAGGGCACGGGCACTGAAGCTTTCTTT. The complete variable domain, with remaining parts taken from reference TRBV5-1 and TRBJ1-1, reads KAGVTQTPRYLIKTRGQQVTLSCSPISGHRSVSWYQQTPGQGLQFLFEYFSETQRNKGNFPGRFSGRQFSNSRSEMNVSTLELGDSALYLCASSLNIRQGTGTEAFFGQGTRLTVV.

The chain has TRBV7-2 and TRBJ1-6; no clear D gene. Trimming removed 5 bases at V and 3 bases at J, with 8 bases between. Germline assignment: CDR1 SGHTA and CDR2 FQGNSA. The CDR3 length is 14 residues. The chain's CDR3 is CASSDRDYNSPLHF. In nucleotides, the CDR3 is TGTGCCAGCAGCGACCGGGACTATAATTCACCCCTCCACTTT. Using reference TRBV7-2 and TRBJ1-6 for the parts outside the CDR3, the full variable domain is GAGVSQSPSNKVTEKGKDVELRCDPISGHTALYWYRQSLGQGLEFLIYFQGNSAPDKSGLPSDRFSAERTGGSVSTLTIQRTQQEDSAVYLCASSDRDYNSPLHFGNGTRLTVT.

This clone came up a few times. The rearrangement links TRBV4-3 to TRBJ2-7; D possibly corresponds to TRBD1 (6 bases). Trimming shortened V by 3 bases and J by 1 base, and 10 bases separated the two germline ends. There are 14 residues in the CDR3. Per the germline V gene, CDR1 is LGHNA and CDR2 is YSLEER. CDR3 nucleotides: TGCGCCAGCAGCCAGCAGGACAGATCCTACGAGCAGTACTTC. Amino acid sequence: CASSQQDRSYEQYF.

CDR3 in amino acids: CATGTMGGNTGELFF. The CDR3 bases are TGCGCCACCGGGACGATGGGGGGGAACACCGGGGAGCTGTTTTTT. The rearrangement uses TRBV5-1 and TRBJ2-2, with a weak D call TRBD2 (6 bases). Trimming took off 9 bases at V and 1 base at J, with 16 bases between the two ends. The length of the CDR3 is 15 residues. Germline V gives CDR1 SGHRS, CDR2 YFSETQ.

The CDR3 bases are TGCGCCAGCAGCCCAGGACAGGGGGGAGGTTCACCCCTCCACTTT. This sequence encodes CASSPGQGGGSPLHF. The chain joins TRBV5-1 to TRBJ1-6, with 10 bases lining up with TRBD1. CDR1 is SGHRS, CDR2 YFSETQ, per germline. This CDR3 comprises 15 residues. With 4 bases clipped from V and 9 bases from J, the junction kept 7 bases outside the gene matches.

The chain links TRBV7-2 to TRBJ1-6; D ambiguous. The length of the CDR3 is 12 residues. Trimming shortened V by 3 bases and J by 9 bases, and 6 bases separated the two germline ends. From germline, CDR1 is SGHTA and CDR2 FQGNSA. CDR3 nucleotide sequence: TGTGCCAGCAGCTTTGCCAGTTCACCCCTCCACTTT. It codes for CASSFASSPLHF. The whole variable domain, filled in from reference TRBV7-2 and TRBJ1-6, reads GAGVSQSPSNKVTEKGKDVELRCDPISGHTALYWYRQSLGQGLEFLIYFQGNSAPDKSGLPSDRFSAERTGGSVSTLTIQRTQQEDSAVYLCASSFASSPLHFGNGTRLTVT.

This chain links TRBV12-5 with TRBJ1-1; 7 positions match TRBD1. The CDR3 sequence is 13 residues long. J was trimmed by 5 bases and V by 9 bases; bases with no gene match: 9. Germline assignment: CDR1 LGHNT and CDR2 FRNRAP. This chain's CDR3 is CASWRAGGTEAFF. The CDR3 bases are TGTGCTAGCTGGAGGGCAGGGGGTACTGAAGCTTTCTTT.

The chain is built from TRBV5-4 and TRBJ1-2, with a tentative D call TRBD1 (5 bases). This CDR3 is 15 amino acids long. The V gene lost 4 bases and the J gene lost 6 bases, with 19 bases spanning the gap. Germline loops: CDR1 SGHNT, CDR2 YYREEE (reference sequence). The CDR3 protein is CASSPRAPGGNGYTF. DNA for the CDR3: TGTGCCAGCAGCCCTCGGGCCCCTGGGGGGAATGGCTACACCTTC.

The chain is built from TRBV18 and TRBJ1-1, with 7 bases matching TRBD1. The J segment lost 11 bases and the V segment lost 3 bases, leaving 6 bases of the junction unmatched. CDR1 KGHSH and CDR2 LQKENI come from the germline V gene. CDR3 length equals 12 residues. The CDR3 nucleotides read TGTGCCAGCTCACCGACAGGGTCAGATGCTTTCTTT. Protein product: CASSPTGSDAFF.

This rearrangement joins TRBV5-1 to TRBJ1-1; the D gene is possibly TRBD1 (6 bases). V dropped 3 bases and J dropped 3 bases, with 12 bases sitting between them. CDR1 SGHRS and CDR2 YFSETQ come from the germline V gene. This CDR3 has 14 amino acids. The CDR3 DNA sequence: TGCGCCAGCAGCTGGGGGCCGGTGGACACTGAAGCTTTCTTT. This codes for CASSWGPVDTEAFF.

This clone has more than one count but fewer than ten. V usage is TRBV6-5 and J usage is TRBJ2-3, with 10 bases identical to TRBD2. Germline-derived CDR1 and CDR2 are MNHEY and SVGAGI. The CDR3 extends over 15 amino acids. Unmatched junction bases numbered 6, after V lost 6 bases and J lost 3 bases. CDR3 DNA: TGTGCCAGCAGATTAGCGGGGGGATTGACAGATACGCAGTATTTT. This gives the protein CASRLAGGLTDTQYF.

The V and J genes are TRBV7-2 and TRBJ2-7; 14 positions match TRBD2. In germline, CDR1 is SGHTA, CDR2 FQGNSA. Losses at the gene ends were 6 bases for V and 7 bases for J; bases not matched to a gene: 11. The CDR3 runs 16 residues. The chain's CDR3 is CASSQSGLAGAREQYF. DNA for the CDR3: TGTGCCAGCAGTCAATCGGGACTAGCGGGGGCTCGTGAGCAGTACTTC.

The chain recombines TRBV27 with TRBJ1-4, with a tentative D call TRBD1 (6 bases). CDR3 length: 14 residues. Germline lookup yields CDR1 MNHEY and CDR2 SMNVEV (reference sequence). Trimming shortened V by 10 bases and J by 8 bases, and 20 bases separated the two germline ends. CDR3 nucleotides: TGTGCCAAAGAGAAGACAGGTCAGGTGGAAAAACTGTTTTTT. It codes for CAKEKTGQVEKLFF.

As concerns this clone: Germline is not matched at one junction end, which may reflect a read error. The chain couples TRBV7-9 to TRBJ2-7, with a possible D match to TRBD1 (6 bases). CDR1 SEHNR and CDR2 FQNEAQ come from the germline V gene (reference sequence). The length of the CDR3 is 17 residues. CDR3 DNA: TGTTCCAGCAGCACTTCCTTCCGGGACACAGGCTCCTACGAGCAGTACTTC. This gives the protein CSSSTSFRDTGSYEQYF. The whole variable domain, remainder taken from reference TRBV7-9 and TRBJ2-7, is DTGVSQNPRHKITKRGQNVTFRCDPISEHNRLYWYRQTLGQGPEFLTYFQNEAQLEKSRLLSDRFSAERPKGSFSTLEIQRTEQGDSAMYLCSSSTSFRDTGSYEQYFGPGTRLTVT.

V gene TRBV6-5 combines with J gene TRBJ2-1; 8 bases map to TRBD1. The CDR3 consists of 15 residues. The V gene's germline CDR1 is MNHEY and CDR2 SVGAGI. V lost 6 bases and J lost 5; bases outside the gene matches: 9. CDR3 amino acids: CASSTDRGYHNEQFF. The CDR3 coding sequence is TGTGCCAGCAGCACCGACAGGGGTTATCACAATGAGCAGTTCTTC.

J is TRBJ1-5 and V is TRBV30, with D unresolved. Germline V gene lookup returns CDR1 GTSNPN and CDR2 SVGIG (reference sequence). Trimming removed 3 bases from V and 5 bases from J, with 8 bases in between. The CDR3 sequence is 12 residues long. The DNA for the CDR3 is TGTGCCTGGAGAATGGAGGATCAGCCCCAGCATTTT. It codes for CAWRMEDQPQHF.

The chain couples TRBV5-1 to TRBJ2-6; no definite D call. Germline CDR1 is SGHRS and CDR2 is YFSETQ. V was pared by 0 bases and J by 0 bases, with 25 bases between. The CDR3 spans 22 residues. The CDR3 sequence is CASSLANPDSGRISSGANVLTF. The CDR3 DNA follows: TGCGCCAGCAGCTTGGCTAATCCCGACTCCGGTCGGATAAGCTCTGGGGCCAACGTCCTGACTTTC. The full variable domain, its missing parts supplied by reference TRBV5-1 and TRBJ2-6, is KAGVTQTPRYLIKTRGQQVTLSCSPISGHRSVSWYQQTPGQGLQFLFEYFSETQRNKGNFPGRFSGRQFSNSRSEMNVSTLELGDSALYLCASSLANPDSGRISSGANVLTFGAGSRLTVL.

The rearrangement links TRBV2 to TRBJ2-3; a possible D gene is TRBD1 (6 bases). Trimming removed 2 bases at V and 1 base at J, with 13 bases between. Germline loops: CDR1 SNHLY, CDR2 FYNNEI. This CDR3 has 16 amino acids. This chain's CDR3 is CASSEYWAGGTDTQYF. DNA of the CDR3: TGTGCCAGCAGTGAATATTGGGCAGGGGGCACAGATACGCAGTATTTT.

This clone was seen once. V gene TRBV5-1 combines with J gene TRBJ2-1, with TRBD1 matching over 11 bases. Germline lookup yields CDR1 SGHRS and CDR2 YFSETQ. The V and J ends lost 3 bases and 10 bases, in that order; junction bases with no gene match: 6. This CDR3 is 14 amino acids long. The CDR3 is CASSSGQGAREQFF. CDR3 bases: TGCGCCAGCAGCTCTGGACAGGGGGCGCGGGAGCAGTTCTTC.